Sequencing of this TCR beta chain was carried out in a study of blood T cell repertoires in COVID-19. Germline-derived CDR1 and CDR2 are LNHDA and SQIVND (reference sequence). Trimming stripped 0 bases from V and 0 bases from J, with 7 bases between. The CDR3 consists of 15 residues. Some clones are missing from TCRdb's copy, which holds only in-frame ones; the method was immunoSEQ multiplex PCR. The table records about 110,000 clones, around 80% of them present only once. The chain recombines TRBV19 with TRBJ2-3; D remains unclear. Sequencing was performed on peripheral blood. The sequence came from a human donor in a cohort sampled during active or convalescent COVID-19. The CDR3 sequence: CASSIDLRSTDTQYF. CDR3 DNA sequence: TGTGCCAGTAGTATAGATCTGAGGAGCACAGATACGCAGTATTTT.